This T cell receptor beta chain was obtained from a study of T cell responses to AZD1222 COVID-19 vaccine. Points from the study as a whole: Spike-specific TCR breadth and depth rose after two AZD1222 doses. Per reports, nearly half of all spike-specific TCRs target regions that are unmutated in variants.

In regard to this clone: Its antigen is currently unknown.

The CDR3 length is 16 residues. CDR1 is SNHLY, CDR2 FYNNEI, per germline. V gave up 2 bases and J gave up 0 bases, with 11 bases separating them. The repertoire was sequenced with immunoSEQ multiplex PCR; TCRdb's copy has only in-frame clones and lacks some. Among 200,000 or so clones listed, under 95% were seen once. The chain is built from TRBV2 and TRBJ1-3; D is uncertain. The sequence derives from an adult in good health. The sample in question was peripheral blood, obtained on day 0 of AZD1222 vaccination. CDR3 protein: CASSETVAVSGNTIYF. The DNA for the CDR3 is TGTGCCAGCAGTGAAACCGTGGCAGTCTCTGGAAACACCATATATTTT.